The next 27 T cell receptor beta chains were all read from a single sample in a study of Ad26.COV2.S vaccination and SARS-CoV-2 variants. Treatment indicated: over 15 received Ad26.COV2.S at low or high dose, single or two shots; roughly 5 received placebo; per-sample allocation not given. Samples were taken on day 63 after the first vaccine or placebo injection. Method: immunoSEQ multiplex PCR; TCRdb's copy keeps in-frame clones and lacks some. The sample shows about 460,000 clones, about nine tenths of them seen only once. The sequencing here drew on peripheral blood, taken in a trial of Ad26.COV2.S vaccine versus placebo. Receptors were obtained from a person aged 18 to 65 who received the Ad26.COV2.S COVID-19 vaccine or a placebo.

In DNA form, the CDR3 reads TGTGCCAGCAGCTCCCGACAGGGGAAAAACATTCAGTACTTC. This encodes CASSSRQGKNIQYF. The gene calls are TRBV6-5 and TRBJ2-4; 8 bases agree with TRBD1. V lost 6 bases to trimming and J lost 4 bases; unmatched junction nucleotides: 5. Germline CDR1 and CDR2: MNHEY and SVGAGI. The CDR3 consists of 14 residues.

The chain carries TRBV3-1 (or the pseudogene TRBV3-2) and TRBJ2-3, with 10 nucleotides matching TRBD2. This CDR3 comprises 17 residues. Trimming removed 4 bases from V and 0 bases from J; junction bases left unmatched: 7. Germline assignment: CDR1 LGHDT and CDR2 YNNKEL (reference sequence). For the CDR3, the DNA is TGTGCCAGCAGCCGGCTAGCGGGGGCTCGTAGCACAGATACGCAGTATTTT. Its translation is CASSRLAGARSTDTQYF.

The V and J genes are TRBV19 and TRBJ2-2; D unresolved. This CDR3 has 12 residues. Per the germline V gene, CDR1 is LNHDA and CDR2 is SQIVND (reference sequence). Trimming removed 10 bases at V and 5 bases at J, with 11 bases between. CDR3 nucleotides: TGTGCCACCTCCTTAGGGACCGGGGAGCTGTTTTTT. Residues: CATSLGTGELFF. The full variable domain, rest sourced from reference TRBV19 and TRBJ2-2, is DGGITQSPKYLFRKEGQNVTLSCEQNLNHDAMYWYRQDPGQGLRLIYYSQIVNDFQKGDIAEGYSVSREKKESFPLTVTSAQKNPTAFYLCATSLGTGELFFGEGSRLTVL.

The V call is TRBV5-4, the J call TRBJ2-7; D perhaps matches TRBD1 (6 bases). The CDR3 extends over 13 amino acids. CDR1 SGHNT and CDR2 YYREEE come from the germline V gene (reference sequence). V lost 0 bases and J 3 bases, leaving 7 bases between the germline ends. CDR3 loop: CASSLDRDYEQYF. The CDR3 region has the DNA TGTGCCAGCAGCTTGGACAGGGACTACGAGCAGTACTTC.

About this clone itself: The sample has other DNA sequences that encode this CDR3 too. V usage is TRBV7-8 and J usage is TRBJ1-1, with D possibly matching TRBD1 (5 bases). Looked up from germline, CDR1 is SGHVS and CDR2 is FQNEAQ. The CDR3 consists of 13 residues. V was shortened by 5 bases and J by 2 bases, with 9 bases between the two germline ends. Written as DNA, the CDR3 is TGTGCCAGCAGCCTCGACAGAAACACTGAAGCTTTCTTT. Its translation: CASSLDRNTEAFF. Combining the CDR3 with reference TRBV7-8 and TRBJ1-1 gives the whole variable domain GAGVSQSPRYKVAKRGQDVALRCDPISGHVSLFWYQQALGQGPEFLTYFQNEAQLDKSGLPSDRFFAERPEGSVSTLKIQRTQQEDSAVYLCASSLDRNTEAFFGQGTRLTVV.

The rearrangement uses TRBV12-3 or TRBV12-4 and TRBJ1-2; no definite D call. This CDR3 comprises 12 residues. Trimming removed 6 bases at V and 5 bases at J, with 10 bases between. CDR3 loop: CASSRTEYGYTF. The CDR3 nucleotides are TGTGCCAGCAGCCGCACCGAGTATGGCTACACCTTC.

The rearrangement uses TRBV3-1 (or the pseudogene TRBV3-2) and TRBJ1-2, with a tentative D call TRBD1 (6 bases). CDR3 length: 14 amino acids. CDR1 and CDR2 from the germline V gene are LGHDT and YNNKEL (reference sequence). Trimming took off 4 bases at V and 0 bases at J, with 9 bases between the two ends. CDR3 nucleotides: TGTGCCAGCAGCCGGGGACATACTAACTATGGCTACACCTTC. It is translated as CASSRGHTNYGYTF.

With regard to this clone: This clone may be a read error of a much larger clone one base away. Other nucleotide sequences in the sample specify the same CDR3. The CDR3 loop reads CASSLVGGETQYF. The CDR3 DNA follows: TGCGCCAGCAGCTTGGTCGGCGGGGAGACCCAGTACTTC. This sequence joins TRBV5-1 and TRBJ2-5; a possible D gene is TRBD2 (5 bases). The germline gives CDR1 SGHRS, CDR2 YFSETQ. The CDR3 has 13 amino acids. The germline V and J ends were trimmed by 0 bases and 5 bases, with 8 bases remaining between them.

In nucleotides, the CDR3 is TGTGCCAGCAGCTTCTCCGACAGGGGGGGCTACGAGCAGTACTTC. It is translated as CASSFSDRGGYEQYF. V and J are TRBV7-9 and TRBJ2-7, with 9 nucleotides matching TRBD1. The CDR3 spans 15 residues. Germline V gene data show CDR1 as SEHNR and CDR2 as FQNEAQ (reference sequence). Trimming at V came to 3 bases and at J to 3 bases, leaving 6 bases not matched to a gene.

The chain employs TRBV9 and TRBJ2-1, with 10 bases identical to TRBD2. V trimming: 3 bases; J trimming: 6 bases; junction bases outside the gene matches: 6. Germline V gives CDR1 SGDLS, CDR2 YYNGEE. There are 15 residues in the CDR3. CDR3 sequence reads: CASSAGLAAPNEQFF. Written as DNA, the CDR3 is TGTGCCAGCAGCGCCGGACTAGCGGCCCCCAATGAGCAGTTCTTC.

The chain joins TRBV11-2 to TRBJ2-7; the D is unclear. CDR3 length: 12 amino acids. Trimming left V 5 bases short and J 4 bases short, with 9 bases between. Per germline, CDR1 SGHAT and CDR2 FQNNGV. CDR3 DNA: TGTGCCAGCAGCGCGAGAACTTACGAGCAGTACTTC. This translates into CASSARTYEQYF.

This rearrangement joins TRBV5-1 to TRBJ2-1, with TRBD2 matching over 10 bases. CDR1 is SGHRS and CDR2 is YFSETQ in the germline V gene. V was pared by 2 bases and J by 8 bases, with 7 bases of the junction left unmatched. The length of the CDR3 is 15 residues. The CDR3 nucleotides read TGCGCCAGCAGCTTCCAGCGGGGGGGCGTGGATGAGCAGTTCTTC. Its translation is CASSFQRGGVDEQFF.

The rearrangement uses TRBV9 and TRBJ2-7, with 8 bases identical to TRBD1. Germline V gene sequence: CDR1 SGDLS, CDR2 YYNGEE. V shed 0 bases and J 4 bases; nucleotides not matched to a gene: 6. There are 15 residues in the CDR3. The CDR3 sequence: CASSVEGRGLYEQYF. For the CDR3, the DNA is TGTGCCAGCAGCGTAGAGGGCAGGGGGCTTTACGAGCAGTACTTC.

For the CDR3, the DNA is TGTGCCAGCAGTTTACGGGCCGGGACAGGGTATAACAATGAGCAGTTCTTC. Translating gives CASSLRAGTGYNNEQFF. V usage is TRBV27 and J usage is TRBJ2-1, with 9 bases fitting TRBD1. The CDR3 is made up of 17 amino acids. V lost 2 bases, J lost 5 bases, and 10 bases stayed unmatched. Germline CDR1 and CDR2: MNHEY and SMNVEV (reference sequence).

The gene calls are TRBV7-9 and TRBJ2-1, with 8 bases identical to TRBD1. The germline V gene has CDR1 SEHNR and CDR2 FQNEAQ (reference sequence). The CDR3 contains 15 residues. Trimming removed 5 bases from V and 5 bases from J; junction bases left unmatched: 8. For the CDR3, the DNA is TGTGCCAGCAGCCTAAAGGGACAGGCCGACAATGAGCAGTTCTTC. Its translation: CASSLKGQADNEQFF.

This clone was detected only once. The rearrangement joins TRBV11-2 to TRBJ2-1, with D possibly matching TRBD2 (6 bases). The CDR3 extends over 16 amino acids. The V gene's germline CDR1 is SGHAT and CDR2 FQNNGV. Trimming took 5 bases from V and 4 from J, leaving 18 bases between them. The CDR3 loop reads CASSRGGSGLYNEQFF. The CDR3 DNA reads TGTGCCAGCAGCCGGGGAGGCAGCGGGTTATACAATGAGCAGTTCTTC.

J is TRBJ2-7 and V is TRBV27; 10 bases align to TRBD2. V was clipped by 3 bases and J by 1 base; unmatched bases: 6. The CDR3 totals 16 residues. Germline V gene data show CDR1 as MNHEY and CDR2 as SMNVEV (reference sequence). CDR3 region: CASSLVGLASSYEQYF. CDR3 sequence (DNA): TGTGCCAGCAGTTTGGTGGGACTAGCGTCGTCCTACGAGCAGTACTTC.

The chain employs TRBV4-3 and TRBJ2-7; 8 bases match TRBD1. The CDR3 covers 15 residues. Per the germline V gene, CDR1 is LGHNA and CDR2 is YSLEER. Trimming removed 7 bases from V and 4 bases from J; junction bases left unmatched: 12. CDR3 coding DNA: TGCGCCAGCATCGTCGCTGGCAGGGGGCTGTACGAGCAGTACTTC. Translating gives CASIVAGRGLYEQYF.

The chain combines TRBV28 with TRBJ2-7, with TRBD1 identical over 8 bases. The CDR3 is made up of 14 amino acids. V trimming: 6 bases; J trimming: 4 bases; junction bases outside the gene matches: 8. Looked up from germline, CDR1 is MDHEN and CDR2 is SYDVKM. The CDR3 is CASRTDRGTYEQYF. The DNA of the CDR3 is TGTGCCAGCAGAACCGACAGGGGCACGTACGAGCAGTACTTC. Complete variable domain (other parts from reference TRBV28 and TRBJ2-7): DVKVTQSSRYLVKRTGEKVFLECVQDMDHENMFWYRQDPGLGLRLIYFSYDVKMKEKGDIPEGYSVSREKKERFSLILESASTNQTSMYLCASRTDRGTYEQYFGPGTRLTVT.

This clone was seen only a few times. J is TRBJ1-4 and V is TRBV5-1; D possibly corresponds to TRBD1 (6 bases). The ends were cut back, 5 bases at V and 3 bases at J, with 14 bases in the middle. CDR1 is SGHRS, CDR2 YFSETQ, per germline. This CDR3 region has 15 residues. The CDR3 protein is CASSVRGAANEKLFF. CDR3 nucleotide sequence: TGCGCCAGCAGTGTGCGGGGGGCGGCTAATGAAAAACTGTTTTTT. The entire variable domain, with the rest obtained from reference TRBV5-1 and TRBJ1-4, is as follows: KAGVTQTPRYLIKTRGQQVTLSCSPISGHRSVSWYQQTPGQGLQFLFEYFSETQRNKGNFPGRFSGRQFSNSRSEMNVSTLELGDSALYLCASSVRGAANEKLFFGSGTQLSVL.

The rearrangement joins TRBV10-3 to TRBJ2-7, with D uncertain. V was shortened by 3 bases and J by 3 bases, with 9 bases between the two germline ends. The CDR3 loop spans 13 amino acids. Germline assignment: CDR1 ENHRY and CDR2 SYGVKD. The CDR3 DNA is TGTGCCATCAGTGACCCCAGCCTCTACGAGCAGTACTTC. Residues: CAISDPSLYEQYF.

The chain has TRBV5-4 and TRBJ1-2, with 9 bases aligning to TRBD1. The CDR3 has 15 amino acids. V was clipped by 0 bases and J by 7 bases; unmatched bases: 7. Looked up from germline, CDR1 is SGHNT and CDR2 is YYREEE (reference sequence). The CDR3 protein is CASSLALGQGFGYTF. The CDR3 coding sequence is TGTGCCAGCAGCTTGGCGCTGGGACAGGGCTTTGGCTACACCTTC.

CDR3 in amino acids: CATSKLGTANQPQHF. The DNA for the CDR3 is TGTGCCACCAGCAAGTTAGGGACAGCTAATCAGCCCCAGCATTTT. The chain couples TRBV15 to TRBJ1-5; 7 nucleotides agree with TRBD1. The V gene's germline CDR1 is LNHNV and CDR2 YYDKDF (reference sequence). The CDR3 loop spans 15 amino acids. J lost 4 bases, V lost 4 bases, and 7 bases had no gene match.

This rearrangement joins TRBV30 to TRBJ2-1; D gene ambiguous. The CDR3 has 13 amino acids. Trimming left V 0 bases short and J 8 bases short, with 11 bases between. The germline V gene encodes CDR1 GTSNPN and CDR2 SVGIG (reference sequence). In DNA, the CDR3 is TGTGCCTGGAGTGTCACGGGTTTCGATGAGCAGTTCTTC. Amino acids: CAWSVTGFDEQFF.

The chain uses TRBV4-1 and TRBJ1-1; D might be TRBD1 (5 bases). Trimming took off 3 bases at V and 2 bases at J, with 10 bases between the two ends. The CDR3 contains 14 residues. From germline, CDR1 is MGHRA and CDR2 YSYEKL. In DNA, the CDR3 is TGCGCCAGCAGCCAGTCTCAGGGAAACACTGAAGCTTTCTTT. Translated: CASSQSQGNTEAFF.

This clone has a handful of counts. This chain connects TRBV14 to TRBJ1-6, with D unclear. Trimming removed 4 bases from V and 4 bases from J, with 20 bases in between. The length of the CDR3 is 18 residues. The germline CDR1 and CDR2 sequences are SGHDN and FVKESK. This CDR3 is CASSRGAGLGQYNSPLHF. DNA of the CDR3: TGTGCCAGCAGCCGAGGCGCAGGACTCGGTCAATATAATTCACCCCTCCACTTT.

The rearrangement links TRBV25-1 to TRBJ2-1; D remains ambiguous. The germline gives CDR1 MGHDK, CDR2 SYGVNS. V was trimmed by 3 bases and J by 6 bases, leaving 15 bases between them. The CDR3 runs to 15 residues. The CDR3 DNA follows: TGTGCCAGCAGTGATCACCTAAGCCCGGTCAATGAGCAGTTCTTC. Its translation: CASSDHLSPVNEQFF.